The rows below give T cell receptor beta chains drawn from one sample of a study of radiation and T cells in renal cell carcinoma. Measured with immunoSEQ multiplex PCR; TCRdb has only the in-frame clones, and not every one. Among some 81,000 clones listed, nearly 90% were seen once. The material was blood, obtained from a patient whose treatment included radiotherapy and nephrectomy. Every receptor here comes from a woman aged 65 to 85 with renal cell carcinoma. The CDR3 runs from the conserved cysteine through the conserved F or W. Fields, in order: V gene, clone size, CDR3 protein. Clone sizes are given selectively: once, few, many, or a class where the clone is expanded.

V: TRBV19; size: .; CDR3: CASSIHRGVNYGYTF
V: TRBV5-3; size: .; CDR3: CASGTGMNTEAFF
V: TRBV7-8; size: .; CDR3: CASSPRQTHTGELFF
V: TRBV28; size: .; CDR3: CASSLKGAYGYTF
V: TRBV6-1; size: .; CDR3: CASSRVNTEAFF
V: TRBV9; size: once; CDR3: CASSVDGVTNTEAFF
V: TRBV7-2; size: .; CDR3: CASSLEAGGLGELFF
V: TRBV7-8; size: .; CDR3: CASSLGSQNIQYF
V: TRBV7-7; size: .; CDR3: CASSLVAGHYNEQFF
V: TRBV7-9; size: .; CDR3: CASSSKLAGSYEQYF
V: TRBV5-6; size: .; CDR3: CASSLDGANVLTF
V: TRBV7-2; size: .; CDR3: CASSIRQGGGYTF
V: TRBV28; size: .; CDR3: CASGGGNQPQHF
V: TRBV2; size: .; CDR3: CASRNDVPYEQYF
V: TRBV5-1; size: .; CDR3: CASSHAGDGGYTF
V: TRBV15; size: .; CDR3: CATSRGQEGYGYTF
V: TRBV5-1; size: once; CDR3: CASSLAGGLNEKLFF
V: TRBV6-1; size: once; CDR3: CASSDGVPNSPLHF
V: TRBV11-2; size: .; CDR3: CASSTAANFNEQFF
V: TRBV19; size: few; CDR3: CASSPAASSPLHF
V: TRBV19; size: .; CDR3: CASSIDPQADTEAFF
V: TRBV27; size: .; CDR3: CASSWTLNQPQHF
V: TRBV5-1; size: .; CDR3: CASSFWTGGNSYEQYF
V: TRBV11-3; size: .; CDR3: CASSGPGQENSYEQYF
V: TRBV7-2; size: .; CDR3: CASSLVSTASSTDTQYF
V: TRBV7-9; size: .; CDR3: CASSLAGSRNSNQPQHF